This T cell receptor beta chain was sequenced in a study of blood T cell repertoires in COVID-19. Across the whole study: From the United States, Italy and Spain came samples of acute and convalescent COVID-19. Sample material is recorded as cDNA or gDNA derived from T cells, B-cell-depleted T cells, or PBMCs.

Authors' analysis steps: Nucleated cell number was recorded as an estimate derived from reference gene primer amplification. Data came from immunoSEQ multiplex PCR; TCRdb stores just in-frame clones and leaves some out. V and J calls and clone size follow that table, whereas D and trimming were derived from the DNA. The data contain more than 95,000 clones, about four fifths of them seen just once; the ten biggest clones take up about 5%. The CDR3 runs 13 residues. Trimming left V 10 bases short and J 7 bases short, with 16 bases between. Germline lookup yields CDR1 MDHEN and CDR2 SYDVKM. V is TRBV28 and J is TRBJ1-4; no reliable D call. Sequencing was carried out using peripheral blood. The clonotype comes from a man aged 60 to 69 with acute or convalescent COVID-19. The CDR3 here is CATRAPRGEKLFF. DNA for the CDR3: TGTGCCACCCGGGCCCCACGGGGTGAAAAACTGTTTTTT.